The 5 T cell receptor beta chains below come from one sample, sequenced in a study of cytomegalovirus exposure and HLA in healthy donors. The primer mix had 60 Vbeta and 13 Jbeta primers. Measured with immunoSEQ multiplex PCR; TCRdb has only the in-frame clones, and not every one. The sample yields roughly 120,000 clones, approximately 68% seen once. The specimen was PBMCs. These receptors were collected from a man younger than 45 in good health and CMV-seropositive.

The chain is built from TRBV2 and TRBJ2-1; 13 bases map to TRBD2. V lost 6 bases, J lost 9 bases, and 11 bases stayed unmatched. The length of the CDR3 is 16 residues. Germline lookup yields CDR1 SNHLY and CDR2 FYNNEI. CDR3 coding DNA: TGTGCCAGCAGCCCGGGACTAGCGGGGAGTAGTAGTGAGCAGTTCTTC. Its translation is CASSPGLAGSSSEQFF.

This sequence joins TRBV7-2 and TRBJ1-3; unclear D gene. Per the germline V gene, CDR1 is SGHTA and CDR2 is FQGNSA. V lost 7 bases, J lost 1 base, and 14 bases lay in between. The length of the CDR3 is 15 residues. The CDR3 reads CASTSGLVSGNTIYF. CDR3 DNA sequence: TGTGCCAGCACCAGCGGGCTCGTTTCTGGAAACACCATATATTTT.

The gene calls are TRBV27 and TRBJ2-3; D remains unclear. The CDR3 spans 16 residues. Trimming shortened V by 4 bases and J by 1 base, and 15 bases separated the two germline ends. Looked up from germline, CDR1 is MNHEY and CDR2 is SMNVEV (reference sequence). CDR3 bases: TGTGCCAGCAGTTCCCTAAACTGGAGACGCACAGATACGCAGTATTTT. It specifies CASSSLNWRRTDTQYF.

V gene TRBV28 combines with J gene TRBJ1-3, with 7 nucleotides matching TRBD1. Trimming removed 6 bases from V and 0 bases from J; junction bases left unmatched: 20. CDR1 is MDHEN and CDR2 is SYDVKM in the germline V gene. This CDR3 is built from 20 residues. For the CDR3, the DNA is TGTGCCAGCAGCGCTACTCCGGGACAGCATCGTCTGAACTCTGGAAACACCATATATTTT. Translated, it gives CASSATPGQHRLNSGNTIYF.

In its sample, this clone was seen a few times. V and J are TRBV7-2 and TRBJ1-3, with 8 bases aligning to TRBD1. Germline V lookup: CDR1 SGHTA, CDR2 FQGNSA. The CDR3 loop spans 14 amino acids. With 5 bases clipped from V and 4 bases from J, the junction kept 4 bases outside the gene matches. Here the CDR3 DNA reads TGTGCCAGCAGCCCCAGGACAGGGGGAAACACCATATATTTT. Amino acids: CASSPRTGGNTIYF. The full variable domain, completed using reference TRBV7-2 and TRBJ1-3, is GAGVSQSPSNKVTEKGKDVELRCDPISGHTALYWYRQSLGQGLEFLIYFQGNSAPDKSGLPSDRFSAERTGGSVSTLTIQRTQQEDSAVYLCASSPRTGGNTIYFGEGSWLTVV.